This is a list of T cell receptor beta chains from one sample in a study of Ad26.COV2.S vaccination and SARS-CoV-2 variants. TCRdb's table, derived via immunoSEQ multiplex PCR, lists solely in-frame clones and lacks some. Of 350,000 to 400,000 clones detected, approximately 89% appear once; the ten largest clones hold 1.9%. The sequencing here drew on peripheral blood, taken in a trial of Ad26.COV2.S vaccine versus placebo. The receptors were sampled from a person aged 18-65 years who received the Ad26.COV2.S COVID-19 vaccine or a placebo. Each CDR3 is given with its conserved first and last residue. The D gene is left open where the match is weak. Rows may omit the clone size; those that give it use once, few, many or a size class.

v_gene	j_gene	abundance	d_gene	CDR3nt	CDR3aa
TRBV7-9	TRBJ1-5	NA	TRBD1	TGTGCCAGCAGCTTGGGGACAGCTCAGCCCCAGCATTTT	CASSLGTAQPQHF
TRBV19	TRBJ1-2	NA	TRBD1	TGTGCCAGTAGTATGGACAGGGGGCATAGCTATGGCTACACCTTC	CASSMDRGHSYGYTF
TRBV18	TRBJ2-7	NA	NA	TGTGCCAGCTCACCACCAAATAGGGCGAACTCCTACGAGCAGTACTTC	CASSPPNRANSYEQYF
TRBV30	TRBJ1-4	NA	TRBD1	TGTGCCGCGGACAGGGGGAACGAAAAACTGTTTTTT	CAADRGNEKLFF
TRBV2	TRBJ2-3	NA	TRBD2	TGTGCCAGCAGTTCCGGGACTAGCGGGAGAAGAACAGATACGCAGTATTTT	CASSSGTSGRRTDTQYF
TRBV6-1	TRBJ1-3	NA	NA	TGTGTCAGCAGTGAATATCAGCCAGGGACGTCAACCGGGAACACCATATATTTT	CVSSEYQPGTSTGNTIYF
TRBV5-1	TRBJ2-7	once	TRBD2	TGCGCCAGCAGCTTGTCGACTAGCGGGAGGAAGGGTACCTACGAGCAGTACTTC	CASSLSTSGRKGTYEQYF
TRBV11-2	TRBJ2-2	NA	TRBD2	TGTGCCAGCAGCCCAGGACTAGCCCAGAACACCGGGGAGCTGTTTTTT	CASSPGLAQNTGELFF
TRBV19	TRBJ1-2	NA	NA	TGTGCCAGTAGGATGGAACCCATCGGCTACACCTTC	CASRMEPIGYTF
TRBV3-1/TRBV3-2	TRBJ2-5	NA	TRBD1	TGTGCCAGCAGCCAAGAACCGGGACAGGTGAAAGAGACCCAGTACTTC	CASSQEPGQVKETQYF
TRBV9	TRBJ2-1	NA	NA	TGTGCCAGCAGCGTAGGGCAGGGCGGGAATGAGCAGTTCTTC	CASSVGQGGNEQFF